The clone carrying this T cell receptor (beta chain) was recorded a few times. The entry originates in a study of T cell repertoires in cytomegalovirus infection. The V gene end was trimmed by 5 bases and the J gene end by 4 bases; junction bases not matched to a gene: 7. The CDR3 is 14 amino acids. CDR1 is LNHDA, CDR2 SQIVND, per germline (reference sequence). Via MiXCR, TCRdb re-called the reads, giving one row per CDR3 protein. This sample has around 530,000 distinct CDR3 sequences, with about a quarter found just once. The receptor was isolated from a human donor in good health (CMV status not recorded). Some clones in this sample may be carry-over from other donors' samples. J is TRBJ1-2 and V is TRBV19; TRBD1 matches 7 bases. The sample consisted of PBMCs. In DNA form, the CDR3 reads TGTGCCAGTAGTCTCCAGACAGGGACCTATGGCTACACCTTC. This gives the protein CASSLQTGTYGYTF.